Below are 19 T cell receptor beta chains sequenced from a single sample in a study of shared clonotypes between healthy human individuals. Using immunoSEQ multiplex PCR, the repertoire was profiled, and TCRdb retains in-frame clones only, with some absent. This sample yields approximately 1.4 million clones, of which approximately 98% are seen a single time; about 0.42% belongs to the top ten. The source material was naive CD4+ T cells sorted from blood. Subset denoted: CD45RA+ positively selected. The receptors shown here come from a young man in good health.

For this clone: Other DNA sequences of this sample code for an identical CDR3. The chain joins TRBV29-1 to TRBJ2-7, with D unresolved. Looked up from germline, CDR1 is SQVTM and CDR2 is ANQGSEA. V lost 4 bases and J 3 bases, leaving 4 bases between the germline ends. This CDR3 is 10 amino acids long. CDR3 loop: CSVADYEQYF. As DNA, the CDR3 is TGCAGCGTTGCAGACTACGAGCAGTACTTC.

The V call is TRBV25-1, the J call TRBJ2-7; 8 bases align to TRBD1. This CDR3 spans 16 amino acids. Germline V gene sequence: CDR1 MGHDK, CDR2 SYGVNS. The V segment lost 1 base and the J segment 5 bases; nucleotides outside the gene matches: 10. CDR3 sequence (DNA): TGTGCCAGCAGTGAATCCCCGGACAGGGTAAGGGACGAGCAGTACTTC. Its protein product is CASSESPDRVRDEQYF.

The chain links TRBV20-1 to TRBJ1-2; D perhaps matches TRBD1 (5 bases). CDR1 DFQATT and CDR2 SNEGSKA come from the germline V gene (reference sequence). The CDR3 has 11 residues. The CDR3 spells CSGGVRGQYTF. In DNA form, the CDR3 reads TGCAGCGGCGGGGTCCGGGGCCAATATACCTTC.

The V call is TRBV5-1, the J call TRBJ2-5; D unclear. The ends were cut back, 1 base at V and 5 bases at J, with 15 bases in the middle. Looked up from germline, CDR1 is SGHRS and CDR2 is YFSETQ. The CDR3 loop spans 15 amino acids. The CDR3 here is CASSLMTSRTETQYF. CDR3 sequence (DNA): TGCGCCAGCAGCTTGATGACTTCCCGGACGGAGACCCAGTACTTC. The variable domain in full, with the rest retrieved from reference TRBV5-1 and TRBJ2-5, is KAGVTQTPRYLIKTRGQQVTLSCSPISGHRSVSWYQQTPGQGLQFLFEYFSETQRNKGNFPGRFSGRQFSNSRSEMNVSTLELGDSALYLCASSLMTSRTETQYFGPGTRLLVL.

The genes are TRBV2 and TRBJ2-7; D is perhaps TRBD2 (7 bases). CDR3 size: 16 residues. Germline V gene sequence: CDR1 SNHLY, CDR2 FYNNEI. The V end was cut by 8 bases, the J end by 7 bases, with 27 bases between. The CDR3 bases are TGTGCCAGCGAGGGTTCCGGACTAGGGACAAAAGAGGAGCAGTACTTC. Amino acid sequence: CASEGSGLGTKEEQYF.

The CDR3, as DNA: TGCGCCAGCAGCCCTGGGATAGCGGGAGCGTTCGAGCAGTACTTC. This translates into CASSPGIAGAFEQYF. This chain links TRBV4-1 with TRBJ2-7, with 9 positions matching TRBD2. The V gene's germline CDR1 is MGHRA and CDR2 YSYEKL. There are 15 residues in the CDR3. The junction had 10 bases not matched to a gene; V was cut back by 4 bases and J by 6 bases.

The J gene is TRBJ2-6, the V gene TRBV7-3; D remains ambiguous. This CDR3 is 15 amino acids long. Germline V gene lookup returns CDR1 SGHTA and CDR2 FQGTGA. Trimming left V 2 bases short and J 1 base short, with 6 bases between. The CDR3 protein is CASSLGFSGANVLTF. In DNA form, the CDR3 reads TGTGCCAGCAGCTTAGGGTTTTCTGGGGCCAACGTCCTGACTTTC.

The chain couples TRBV5-6 to TRBJ2-7, with 10 bases matching TRBD2. The J segment lost 4 bases and the V segment lost 4 bases, leaving 8 bases of the junction unmatched. This CDR3 has 15 residues. Per the germline V gene, CDR1 is SGHDT and CDR2 is YYEEEE. As DNA, the CDR3 is TGTGCCAGCAGCCCCATTGGACTAGCGGCATACGAGCAGTACTTC. Encoded protein: CASSPIGLAAYEQYF.

The chain combines TRBV28 with TRBJ2-1; the D gene is possibly TRBD2 (5 bases). CDR3 size: 11 residues. Germline CDR1 reads MDHEN; CDR2 reads SYDVKM. The CDR3 loop is CASLSGNEQFF. In DNA form, the CDR3 reads TGTGCTTCCCTCTCGGGGAATGAGCAGTTCTTC. Looking up the rest from reference TRBV28 and TRBJ2-1 gives the full variable domain: DVKVTQSSRYLVKRTGEKVFLECVQDMDHENMFWYRQDPGLGLRLIYFSYDVKMKEKGDIPEGYSVSREKKERFSLILESASTNQTSMYLCASLSGNEQFFGPGTRLTVL.

V gene TRBV7-2 combines with J gene TRBJ1-2; D unresolved. The CDR3 runs 13 residues. The ends were cut back, 5 bases at V and 3 bases at J, with 10 bases in the middle. The germline V gene has CDR1 SGHTA and CDR2 FQGNSA. In DNA, the CDR3 is TGTGCCAGCAGCCCCCGGGAGGACTATGGCTACACCTTC. It specifies CASSPREDYGYTF.

This chain uses TRBV18 with TRBJ1-5, with D hard to call. The V end lost 6 bases, the J end lost 5 bases, and 14 bases lay between the germline ends. The CDR3 runs 14 residues. The germline CDR1 and CDR2 sequences are KGHSH and LQKENI. This CDR3 reads CASSSVPWDQPQHF. DNA for the CDR3: TGTGCCAGCTCCTCCGTTCCCTGGGATCAGCCCCAGCATTTT.

The DNA for the CDR3 is TGTGCCAGCAGCGGATCAATTGAGGGGTTGGCGGAAGCTTTCTTT. It yields the protein CASSGSIEGLAEAFF. The V gene is TRBV9, the J gene TRBJ1-1; a weak D match, TRBD1 (5 bases). The V gene lost 3 bases and the J gene lost 8 bases, with 20 bases spanning the gap. Looked up from germline, CDR1 is SGDLS and CDR2 is YYNGEE. The CDR3 totals 15 residues.

CDR3 coding DNA: TGTGCCAGCACCCTAGCGGGAACCTACGAGCAGTACTTC. Encoded protein: CASTLAGTYEQYF. This sequence joins TRBV7-9 and TRBJ2-7, with TRBD2 matching over 9 bases. The CDR3 runs 13 residues. The germline CDR1 and CDR2 sequences are SEHNR and FQNEAQ (reference sequence). V shed 7 bases and J 2 bases; nucleotides not matched to a gene: 3.

The chain's CDR3 is CASSLVWTSDGETQYF. DNA for the CDR3: TGCGCCAGCAGCTTGGTTTGGACTAGCGACGGAGAGACCCAGTACTTC. The chain carries TRBV5-1 and TRBJ2-5, with TRBD2 matching 9 bases. The CDR3 consists of 16 residues. The V gene's germline CDR1 is SGHRS and CDR2 YFSETQ. J gave up 4 bases and V 0 bases, and 7 bases lay outside the gene matches.

The chain carries TRBV7-9 and TRBJ1-2; 8 bases are a match to TRBD1. The trim removed 5 bases at V and 8 bases at J, leaving 10 bases unmatched. This CDR3 region has 14 residues. Germline CDR1 reads SEHNR; CDR2 reads FQNEAQ (reference sequence). CDR3 protein: CASSLGQGAKGYTF. The CDR3 DNA is TGTGCCAGCAGCCTCGGGCAGGGGGCGAAGGGCTACACCTTC.

The genes are TRBV9 and TRBJ2-2; D call uncertain. Trimming removed 3 bases at V and 1 base at J, with 13 bases between. The CDR3 totals 16 residues. CDR1 and CDR2 (germline): SGDLS, YYNGEE. CDR3 sequence: CASSEIGRRNTGELFF. CDR3 DNA: TGTGCCAGCAGCGAGATAGGCCGAAGGAACACCGGGGAGCTGTTTTTT.

As to this clone: This specimen includes other DNA sequences encoding the same CDR3. V gene TRBV30 combines with J gene TRBJ1-2; a weak D match, TRBD1 (5 bases). The CDR3 covers 12 residues. V dropped 3 bases and J dropped 4 bases, with 9 bases sitting between them. Germline CDR1 is GTSNPN and CDR2 is SVGIG (reference sequence). The CDR3 spells CAWSPGGYGYTF. The CDR3 nucleotides are TGTGCCTGGAGCCCTGGGGGCTATGGCTACACCTTC.

The chain is built from TRBV29-1 and TRBJ1-1, with D tentatively TRBD1 (6 bases). CDR1 and CDR2 from the germline V gene are SQVTM and ANQGSEA. Trimming stripped 7 bases from V and 5 bases from J, with 23 bases between. This CDR3 spans 15 amino acids. The CDR3 loop is CSAKNRGGGNTEAFF. Written as DNA, the CDR3 is TGCAGCGCTAAAAATCGCGGAGGGGGAAATACTGAAGCTTTCTTT.

The chain's CDR3 is CASSIQWLAGVSGELFF. In DNA form, the CDR3 reads TGTGCCAGTAGTATTCAATGGCTAGCGGGAGTCTCCGGGGAGCTGTTTTTT. The V call is TRBV19, the J call TRBJ2-2; 10 positions match TRBD2. The CDR3 covers 17 residues. Germline V lookup: CDR1 LNHDA, CDR2 SQIVND (reference sequence). V gave up 3 bases and J gave up 6 bases; unmatched junction bases: 10.